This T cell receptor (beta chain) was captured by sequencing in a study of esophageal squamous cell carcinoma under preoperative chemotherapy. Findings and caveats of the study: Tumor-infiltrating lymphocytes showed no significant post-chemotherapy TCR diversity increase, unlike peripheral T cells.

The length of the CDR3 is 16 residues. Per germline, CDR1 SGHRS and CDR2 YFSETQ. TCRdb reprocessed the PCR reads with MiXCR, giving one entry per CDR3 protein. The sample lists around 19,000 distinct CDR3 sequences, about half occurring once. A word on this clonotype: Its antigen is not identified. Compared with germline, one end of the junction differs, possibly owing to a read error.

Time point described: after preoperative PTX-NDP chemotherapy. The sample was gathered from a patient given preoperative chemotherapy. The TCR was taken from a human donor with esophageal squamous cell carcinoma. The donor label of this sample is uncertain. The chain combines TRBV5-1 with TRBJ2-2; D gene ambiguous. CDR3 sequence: CASSLESAPSTEKLYF. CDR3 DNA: TGCGCCAGCAGCTTGGAGTCGGCCCCGAGCACAGAGAAGCTGTATTTT.